The clone carrying this TCR beta chain was seen only a few times. Its antigen is currently unknown. The data were taken from a study of cytomegalovirus exposure and HLA in healthy donors. At the level of the study: Counted in an early data release were about 85 million unique TCRs from HLA-typed donors. The study's findings and limits: An observed cluster of highly shared sequence variants was recorded as a likely sequencing artifact. Several top significant clusters appeared, in a later analysis, to be linked to common viral pathogens.

Nominal health characterized the donors when sampled, though unrecorded immune exposures were likely. Between the trimmed V and J ends, which lost 1 base and 4 bases, there was a span of 8 bases. The CDR3 is 13 amino acids. Germline CDR1 reads SGHDT; CDR2 reads YYEEEE. It was with 60 Vbeta and 13 Jbeta primers that the PCR ran. Assay: immunoSEQ multiplex PCR; the TCRdb copy retains only in-frame clones and omits some. Among 100,000 to 130,000 clones listed, approximately 80% were seen once. Sequenced material: PBMCs. The chain has TRBV5-6 and TRBJ1-1; D is undetermined. The source of this sequence is a male donor in good health and CMV-seronegative. Here the CDR3 DNA reads TGTGCCAGCAGCTTGTCGGGTGGCACTGAAGCTTTCTTT. It is translated as CASSLSGGTEAFF.